This T cell receptor (beta chain) comes out of a study of molecular identifiers for immune sequencing clone quantification. Across the study: RNA, taken in replicates from about 19,000 or 110,000 naive CD8 cells, was split five ways, with four sequenced.

Between the trimmed V and J ends, which lost 0 bases and 2 bases, there was a span of 11 bases. Germline V lookup: CDR1 GTSNPN, CDR2 SVGIG (reference sequence). This CDR3 is built from 14 residues. Sorting captured naive CD8 T cells as CD8+CD4-CCR7+CD45RA+. One entry per CDR3 protein, called by TCRdb with MiXCR from the PCR reads. The repertoire consists of some 580,000 distinct CDR3 sequences, with around 25% occurring once and the leading ten covering about 0.8%. Concerning this clonotype itself: Its target is not known. Given a much more abundant clone one base away, this may be a read error.

Whole-study findings and limits: Identical TCR molecules sharing a barcode could underestimate highly expanded clone sizes.

Source material: naive CD8+ T cells from blood, with Jurkat cell RNA spiked in. Subset denoted: FACS-sorted CD8+CD4-CCR7+CD45RA+ naive T cells. The clonotype originates from a human donor in good health. Some libraries in this study had Jurkat cell RNA spiked in. This chain connects TRBV30 to TRBJ2-7, with D perhaps TRBD2 (6 bases). The CDR3 loop is CAWSVTGEPYEQYF. CDR3 DNA: TGTGCCTGGAGTGTAACGGGAGAGCCCTACGAGCAGTACTTC.